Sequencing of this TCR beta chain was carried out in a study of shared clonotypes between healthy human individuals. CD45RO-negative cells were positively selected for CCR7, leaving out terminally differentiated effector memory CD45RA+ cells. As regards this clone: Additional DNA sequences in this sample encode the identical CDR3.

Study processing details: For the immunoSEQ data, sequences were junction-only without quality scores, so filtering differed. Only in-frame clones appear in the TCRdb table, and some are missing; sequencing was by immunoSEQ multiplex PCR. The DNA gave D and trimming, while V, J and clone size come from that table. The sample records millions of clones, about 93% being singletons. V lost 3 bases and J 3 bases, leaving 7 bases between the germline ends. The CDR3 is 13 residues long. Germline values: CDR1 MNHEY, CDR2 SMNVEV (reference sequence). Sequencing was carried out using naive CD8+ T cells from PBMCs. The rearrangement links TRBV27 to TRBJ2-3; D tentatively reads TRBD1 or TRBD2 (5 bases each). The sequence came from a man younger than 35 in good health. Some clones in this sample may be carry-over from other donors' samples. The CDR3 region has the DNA TGTGCCAGCAGTTTTGGGGGAACAGATACGCAGTATTTT. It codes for CASSFGGTDTQYF.